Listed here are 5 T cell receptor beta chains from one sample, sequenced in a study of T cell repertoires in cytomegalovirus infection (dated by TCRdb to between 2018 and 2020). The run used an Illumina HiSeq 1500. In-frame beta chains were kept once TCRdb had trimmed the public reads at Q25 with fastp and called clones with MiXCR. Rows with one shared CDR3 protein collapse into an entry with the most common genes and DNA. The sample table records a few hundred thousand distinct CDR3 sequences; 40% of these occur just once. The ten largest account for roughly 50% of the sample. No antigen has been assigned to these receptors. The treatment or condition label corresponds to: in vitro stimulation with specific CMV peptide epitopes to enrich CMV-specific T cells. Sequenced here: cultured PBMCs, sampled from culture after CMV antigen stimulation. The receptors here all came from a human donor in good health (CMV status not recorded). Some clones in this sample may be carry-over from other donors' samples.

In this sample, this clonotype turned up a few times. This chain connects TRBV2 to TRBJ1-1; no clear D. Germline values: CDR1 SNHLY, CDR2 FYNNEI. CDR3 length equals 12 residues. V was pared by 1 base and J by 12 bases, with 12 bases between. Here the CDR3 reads CASSEESQRSFF. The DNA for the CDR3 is TGTGCCAGCAGTGAAGAGAGCCAAAGGTCTTTCTTT.

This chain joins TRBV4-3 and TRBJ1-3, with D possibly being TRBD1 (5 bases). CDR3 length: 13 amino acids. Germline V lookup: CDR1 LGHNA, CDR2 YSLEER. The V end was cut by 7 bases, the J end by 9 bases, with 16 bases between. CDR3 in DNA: TGCGCCAGCAAGGGGCAGGTCGCCGGCACCATATATTTT. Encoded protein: CASKGQVAGTIYF.

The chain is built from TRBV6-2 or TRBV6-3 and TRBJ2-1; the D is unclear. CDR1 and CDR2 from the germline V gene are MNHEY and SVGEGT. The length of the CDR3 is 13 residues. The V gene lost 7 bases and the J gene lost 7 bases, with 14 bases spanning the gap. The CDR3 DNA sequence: TGTGCCAGCATAAGTCGAGGATTGAATGAGCAGTTCTTC. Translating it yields CASISRGLNEQFF.

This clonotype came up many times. Here the CDR3 reads CASRSGSLQETQYF. CDR3 coding DNA: TGTGCCAGCAGGTCGGGTAGCCTCCAAGAGACCCAGTACTTC. The rearrangement uses TRBV7-2 and TRBJ2-5; D unresolved. Per germline, CDR1 SGHTA and CDR2 FQGNSA. With 6 bases removed from V and 1 base from J, the gap between germline ends came to 12 bases. The CDR3 is 14 amino acids. The full variable domain, completed using reference TRBV7-2 and TRBJ2-5, is GAGVSQSPSNKVTEKGKDVELRCDPISGHTALYWYRQSLGQGLEFLIYFQGNSAPDKSGLPSDRFSAERTGGSVSTLTIQRTQQEDSAVYLCASRSGSLQETQYFGPGTRLLVL.

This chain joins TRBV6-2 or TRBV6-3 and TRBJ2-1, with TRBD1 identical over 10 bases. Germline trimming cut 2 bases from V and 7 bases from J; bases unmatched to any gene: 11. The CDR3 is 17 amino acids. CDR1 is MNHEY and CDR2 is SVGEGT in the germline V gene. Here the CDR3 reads CASSYHIDRGRDNEQFF. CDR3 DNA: TGTGCCAGCAGTTACCACATAGACAGGGGGCGAGATAATGAGCAGTTCTTC.